These 18 T cell receptor beta chains were sequenced from one sample in a study. MiXCR, applied by TCRdb to the 5' RACE reads, yields one record per CDR3 protein. The table shows around 10,000 distinct CDR3 sequences, with less than 15% occurring only once. Cells sorted as Tregs were CD4+, CD25+ and CD127-/low. The sequenced sample was Tregs sorted from blood. All receptors come from a female donor with breast cancer.

This clonotype has a count of ten or more. Possible read error: a much larger clone is one base away. The chain combines TRBV20-1 with TRBJ2-1; possible D gene TRBD2, 6 bases. The CDR3 runs to 14 residues. Germline loops: CDR1 DFQATT, CDR2 SNEGSKA (reference sequence). V was trimmed by 6 bases and J by 2 bases, leaving 14 bases between them. CDR3 loop: CSATEGSAYNEQFF. In DNA, the CDR3 is TGCAGTGCAACGGAGGGAAGCGCCTACAATGAGCAGTTCTTC.

At least ten counts were recorded for this clonotype. V gene TRBV30 combines with J gene TRBJ1-2; a possible D gene is TRBD1 (6 bases). The V end lost 4 bases, the J end lost 8 bases, and 17 bases lay between the germline ends. In germline, CDR1 is GTSNPN, CDR2 SVGIG (reference sequence). The CDR3 length is 13 residues. CDR3 residues: CAWTKQGLEGYTF. In nucleotides, the CDR3 is TGTGCCTGGACAAAACAGGGACTAGAAGGCTACACCTTC.

This clonotype is deemed medium-sized. This chain links TRBV7-2 with TRBJ1-2; D not resolved. The germline V and J ends were trimmed by 3 bases and 3 bases, with 11 bases remaining between them. Germline V gene lookup returns CDR1 SGHTA and CDR2 FQGNSA. The CDR3 has 14 residues. The DNA for the CDR3 is TGTGCCAGCAGCTTCAAAAGGGTTTACTATGGCTACACCTTC. It codes for CASSFKRVYYGYTF.

The chain's CDR3 is CASSSDGCEQYF. CDR3 coding DNA: TGTGCCAGCAGTTCGGACGGCTGCGAGCAGTACTTC. The V and J genes are TRBV12-3 or TRBV12-4 and TRBJ2-7, with D unresolved. Trimming cost V 4 bases and J 6 bases, with 10 bases left between them. The CDR3 is made up of 12 amino acids.

Of note for this clonotype: Since a much larger clone is just one base distant, this may be a read error. The chain is built from TRBV7-2 and TRBJ2-3; D is unclear. Germline V gene data show CDR1 as SGHTA and CDR2 as FQGNSA. The CDR3 runs to 12 residues. CDR3 amino acids: CASSEFFDTRYF. In nucleotides, the CDR3 is TGTGCCAGCAGCGAATTCTTCGATACGCGGTATTTT.

This sequence joins TRBV5-5 and TRBJ2-2, with 7 bases aligning to TRBD1. J gave up 1 base and V 2 bases, and 5 bases lay outside the gene matches. The CDR3 consists of 16 residues. Germline values: CDR1 SGHKS, CDR2 YYEKEE (reference sequence). The CDR3: CASSLRQGGNTGELFF. DNA of the CDR3: TGTGCCAGCAGCTTACGACAGGGTGGGAACACCGGGGAGCTGTTTTTT.

The sample holds many counts of this clonotype. The chain employs TRBV7-9 and TRBJ2-1; D perhaps matches TRBD2 (6 bases). Trimming cost V 2 bases and J 6 bases, with 8 bases left between them. The CDR3 length is 13 residues. The germline gives CDR1 SEHNR, CDR2 FQNEAQ (reference sequence). The CDR3 region is CASSLSGGNEQFF. The CDR3 DNA is TGTGCCAGCAGCTTATCCGGGGGCAATGAGCAGTTCTTC.

This clonotype is termed medium-sized. The chain employs TRBV5-1 and TRBJ2-1; 8 nucleotides align to TRBD2. Germline CDR1 is SGHRS and CDR2 is YFSETQ. Losses at the gene ends were 5 bases for V and 5 bases for J; bases not matched to a gene: 9. The CDR3 is 15 amino acids. Written as DNA, the CDR3 is TGCGCCAGCAGTCTAAGCGGGAGTGACAACAATGAGCAGTTCTTC. Translated: CASSLSGSDNNEQFF.

Sample share makes this clonotype medium-sized (0.01 to 0.1%). V is TRBV5-1 and J is TRBJ1-4; D is perhaps TRBD1 (5 bases). The CDR3 is 16 residues long. CDR1 and CDR2 (germline): SGHRS, YFSETQ. V was shortened by 4 bases and J by 0 bases, with 13 bases between the two germline ends. CDR3 nucleotide sequence: TGCGCCAGCAGCGTCTACGGGGGATCAACTAATGAAAAACTGTTTTTT. Translation: CASSVYGGSTNEKLFF. The full variable domain, its missing parts supplied by reference TRBV5-1 and TRBJ1-4, is KAGVTQTPRYLIKTRGQQVTLSCSPISGHRSVSWYQQTPGQGLQFLFEYFSETQRNKGNFPGRFSGRQFSNSRSEMNVSTLELGDSALYLCASSVYGGSTNEKLFFGSGTQLSVL.

This clonotype showed up many times. The junction differs from germline at one of its ends, possibly a read error. The chain is built from TRBV13 and TRBJ1-2; 12 nucleotides agree with TRBD1. Germline CDR1 PRHDT, CDR2 FYEKMQ (reference sequence). The CDR3 has 16 amino acids. The CDR3 reads CAGSPGTGGGSYGYTF. The DNA for the CDR3 is TGTGCCGGCAGCCCGGGGACAGGGGGCGGGAGCTATGGCTACACCTTC.

With regard to this clonotype: This may come from a read error, since a much larger clone is one base off. The chain links TRBV24-1 to TRBJ1-5; tentatively, D is TRBD1 (5 bases). V was pared by 5 bases and J by 4 bases, with 11 bases between. The CDR3 loop spans 14 amino acids. Germline V CDR1 and CDR2: KGHDR, SFDVKD. In DNA, the CDR3 is TGTGCCACCAGTGTGGAGACAGCTAATCAGCCCCAGCATTTT. It specifies CATSVETANQPQHF.

Regarding this clonotype: This CDR3 fails to terminate in the conserved phenylalanine or tryptophan, so it likely reflects a read error. The chain couples TRBV9 to TRBJ2-5; 8 bases line up with TRBD2. This CDR3 has 17 amino acids. Germline CDR1 SGDLS, CDR2 YYNGEE. The junction had 16 bases not matched to a gene; V was cut back by 2 bases and J by 7 bases. The CDR3 DNA reads TGTGCCAGCAGCGTTAGCGGGGAAGTATTACCAGGGGCGACCCAGTACGTC. Translated: CASSVSGEVLPGATQYV.

This clonotype is medium-sized within its sample. The junction differs from germline at one of its ends, possibly a read error. V gene TRBV20-1 combines with J gene TRBJ2-7, with 10 bases identical to TRBD1. The CDR3 loop spans 12 amino acids. Germline assignment: CDR1 DFQATT and CDR2 SNEGSKA (reference sequence). Written as DNA, the CDR3 is TGCAGTGCTAGAGATCTAGGGACAGGGGACGTCTTC. This translates into CSARDLGTGDVF.

This clonotype was seen many times. This chain uses TRBV4-1 with TRBJ2-1; D uncertain. CDR3 length: 12 residues. From germline, CDR1 is MGHRA and CDR2 YSYEKL. V lost 2 bases and J 8 bases, leaving 7 bases between the germline ends. The CDR3 region has the DNA TGCGCCAGCAGCCAACCTATATATGAGCAGTTCTTC. Residues: CASSQPIYEQFF.

Judged by abundance, this clonotype is medium-sized (0.01 to 0.1%). The J gene is TRBJ2-3, the V gene TRBV7-2; D not certain. This CDR3 spans 13 amino acids. V was shortened by 5 bases and J by 4 bases, with 10 bases between the two germline ends. Germline CDR1 is SGHTA and CDR2 is FQGNSA. CDR3 sequence (DNA): TGTGCCAGCAGCCAAGGGTTTCCAGATACGCAGTATTTT. Its translation is CASSQGFPDTQYF.

This clonotype was observed a few times. The chain is built from TRBV13 and TRBJ2-7; 16 positions agree with TRBD2. J was trimmed by 1 base and V by 1 base; bases with no gene match: 4. CDR1 and CDR2 (germline): PRHDT, FYEKMQ (reference sequence). This CDR3 is built from 18 residues. CDR3 nucleotides: TGTGCCAGCAGCTTAGAGGGACTAGCGGGAGGGCCTTCCTACGAGCAGTACTTC. Translation: CASSLEGLAGGPSYEQYF.

This clonotype was seen repeatedly, ten times or more. V gene TRBV4-2 combines with J gene TRBJ2-2; 13 bases match TRBD2. CDR3 length: 17 residues. Losses at the gene ends were 4 bases for V and 2 bases for J; bases not matched to a gene: 4. Per germline, CDR1 LGHNA and CDR2 YNFKEQ. CDR3 DNA sequence: TGTGCCAGCAGCCCAAGGACTAGCGGGGGTAACACCGGGGAGCTGTTTTTT. Translated, it gives CASSPRTSGGNTGELFF.

This clonotype showed up many times. The chain employs TRBV7-2 and TRBJ1-1, with 8 bases aligning to TRBD1. Losses at the gene ends were 1 base for V and 11 bases for J; bases not matched to a gene: 12. The germline V gene has CDR1 SGHTA and CDR2 FQGNSA. This CDR3 region has 15 residues. The CDR3 reads CASSLGGAGQGEAFF. The CDR3 DNA reads TGTGCCAGCAGCTTAGGGGGAGCAGGACAGGGAGAGGCTTTCTTT.